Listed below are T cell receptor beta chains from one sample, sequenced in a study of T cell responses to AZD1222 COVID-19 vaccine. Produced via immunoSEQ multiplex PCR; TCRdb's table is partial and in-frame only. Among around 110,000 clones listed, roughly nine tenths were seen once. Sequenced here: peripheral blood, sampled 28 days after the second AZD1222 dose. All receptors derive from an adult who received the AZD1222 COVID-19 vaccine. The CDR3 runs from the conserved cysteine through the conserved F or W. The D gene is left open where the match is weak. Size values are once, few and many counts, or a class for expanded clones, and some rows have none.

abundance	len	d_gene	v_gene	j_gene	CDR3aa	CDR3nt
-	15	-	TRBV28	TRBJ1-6	CASTPSGSRNSPLHF	TGTGCCAGCACCCCATCGGGGAGCAGGAATTCACCCCTCCACTTT
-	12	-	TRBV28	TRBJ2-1	CASSPNSGLQFF	TGTGCCAGCAGTCCTAACTCGGGACTCCAGTTCTTC
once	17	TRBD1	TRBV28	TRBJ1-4	CASSSRDRGSWNEKLFF	TGTGCCAGCAGTTCCCGGGACAGGGGGTCGTGGAATGAAAAACTGTTTTTT
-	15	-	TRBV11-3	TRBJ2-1	CASSLRQGGFNEQFF	TGTGCCAGCAGCTTGCGGCAGGGGGGCTTCAATGAGCAGTTCTTC
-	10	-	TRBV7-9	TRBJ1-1	CAGVNTEAFF	TGTGCCGGGGTGAACACTGAAGCTTTCTTT
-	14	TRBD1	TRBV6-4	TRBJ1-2	CASSEQTGDGGYTF	TGTGCCAGCAGTGAACAGACAGGGGACGGTGGCTACACCTTC
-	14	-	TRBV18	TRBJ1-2	CASSPLESYYGYTF	TGTGCCAGCTCACCACTTGAGTCGTACTATGGCTACACCTTC
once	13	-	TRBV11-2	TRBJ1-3	CASSLQGGNTIYF	TGTGCCAGCAGCTTACAGGGTGGAAACACCATATATTTT
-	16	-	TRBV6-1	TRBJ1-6	CASSERGHSYNSPLHF	TGTGCCAGCAGTGAACGGGGTCACTCCTATAATTCACCCCTCCACTTT
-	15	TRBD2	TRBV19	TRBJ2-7	CASSRTSGDTYEQYF	TGTGCCAGTAGTAGGACTAGCGGGGACACCTACGAGCAGTACTTC
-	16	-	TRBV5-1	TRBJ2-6	CASSTEATSGANVLTF	TGCGCCAGCAGCACGGAGGCTACCTCTGGGGCCAACGTCCTGACTTTC
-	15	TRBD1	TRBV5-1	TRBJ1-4	CASSFKGAPNEKLFF	TGCGCCAGCAGCTTCAAGGGGGCACCAAATGAAAAACTGTTTTTT
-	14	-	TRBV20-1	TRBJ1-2	CSASETPANYGYTF	TGCAGTGCTAGTGAGACTCCAGCTAACTATGGCTACACCTTC
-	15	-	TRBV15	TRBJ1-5	CATSISRVRNQPQHF	TGTGCCACCAGCATCAGCAGGGTCCGCAATCAGCCCCAGCATTTT
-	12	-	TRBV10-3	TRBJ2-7	CAIRSDGYEQYF	TGTGCCATCAGATCGGACGGGTACGAGCAGTACTTC
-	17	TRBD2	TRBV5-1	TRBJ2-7	CASSIRTSGIASYEQYF	TGCGCCAGCAGCATCCGGACTAGCGGGATTGCCTCCTACGAGCAGTACTTC
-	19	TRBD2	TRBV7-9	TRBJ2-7	CASSLNPGVGLAGGPEQYF	TGTGCCAGCAGCTTAAATCCAGGAGTTGGGCTAGCGGGAGGGCCCGAGCAGTACTTC
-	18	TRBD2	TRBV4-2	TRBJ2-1	CASSRRTAGAVSYNEQFF	TGTGCCAGCAGCCGCCGAACGGCGGGAGCCGTCTCCTACAATGAGCAGTTCTTC
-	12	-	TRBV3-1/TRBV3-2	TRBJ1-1	CASSPRATEAFF	TGTGCCAGCAGCCCCAGGGCTACTGAAGCTTTCTTT
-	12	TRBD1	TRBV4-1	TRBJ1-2	CASSWDRGGYTF	TGCGCCAGCAGCTGGGACAGGGGCGGCTACACCTTC
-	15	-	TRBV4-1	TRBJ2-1	CASSLSRGTYNEQFF	TGCGCCAGCAGCCTCTCCCGGGGGACCTACAATGAGCAGTTCTTC
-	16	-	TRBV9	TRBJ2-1	CASTPGSWWGYNEQFF	TGTGCCAGCACCCCGGGTAGCTGGTGGGGATACAATGAGCAGTTCTTC
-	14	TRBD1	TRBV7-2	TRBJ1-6	CASSLGQNNSPLHF	TGTGCCAGCAGCTTGGGACAGAATAATTCACCCCTCCACTTT
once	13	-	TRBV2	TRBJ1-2	CASTRLGYYGYTF	TGTGCCAGTACTCGCCTAGGCTACTATGGCTACACCTTC
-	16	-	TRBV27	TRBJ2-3	CASSLFRAGGTDTQYF	TGTGCCAGCAGTTTGTTTCGGGCAGGGGGCACAGATACGCAGTATTTT
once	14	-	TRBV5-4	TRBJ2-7	CASSLGTGRDEQYF	TGTGCCAGCAGCTTGGGGACAGGGAGGGACGAGCAGTACTTC
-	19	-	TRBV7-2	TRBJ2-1	CASSFKGVRGKLDLHEQFF	TGTGCCAGCAGCTTTAAAGGGGTGAGAGGGAAACTCGACCTCCATGAGCAGTTCTTC
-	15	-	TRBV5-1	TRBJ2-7	CASSQLERATYEQYF	TGCGCCAGCAGCCAGTTGGAGCGGGCTACCTACGAGCAGTACTTC
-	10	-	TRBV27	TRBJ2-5	CASVNRVQYF	TGTGCCAGCGTAAATAGGGTCCAGTACTTC
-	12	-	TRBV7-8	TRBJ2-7	CASSSSTMWQYF	TGTGCCAGCAGCTCAAGTACTATGTGGCAGTACTTC
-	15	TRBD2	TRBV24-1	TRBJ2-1	CATSDLVTSGRVQFF	TGTGCCACCAGTGATTTGGTTACTAGCGGGAGAGTCCAATTCTTC
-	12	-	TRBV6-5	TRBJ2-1	CASSWDFNEQFF	TGTGCCAGCAGCTGGGACTTCAATGAGCAGTTCTTC
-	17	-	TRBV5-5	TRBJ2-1	CASSLGSERSSPKEQFF	TGTGCCAGCAGCTTGGGGTCGGAGCGGAGCTCTCCCAAGGAGCAGTTCTTC
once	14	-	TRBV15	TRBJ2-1	CATSRDPSDSRRFF	TGTGCCACCAGCAGAGATCCATCGGACTCCCGGCGGTTCTTC
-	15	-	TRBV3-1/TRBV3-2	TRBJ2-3	CASSQFQHDTDTQYF	TGTGCCAGCAGCCAGTTCCAGCACGACACAGATACGCAGTATTTT
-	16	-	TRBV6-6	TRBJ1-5	CASSSQGSVNNQPQHF	TGTGCCAGCAGTTCTCAGGGTTCGGTGAACAATCAGCCCCAGCATTTT
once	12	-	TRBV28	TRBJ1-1	CASSLQRAEAFF	TGTGCCAGCAGTCTCCAGAGGGCTGAAGCTTTCTTT
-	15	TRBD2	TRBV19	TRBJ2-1	CASSLHSGAYNEQFF	TGTGCCAGTAGTCTCCATAGCGGGGCGTACAATGAGCAGTTCTTC
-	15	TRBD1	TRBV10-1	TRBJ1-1	CASTPGTGMNTEAFF	TGCGCCAGCACCCCCGGGACAGGCATGAACACTGAAGCTTTCTTT
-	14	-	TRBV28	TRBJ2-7	CASTQQGMRYEQYF	TGTGCCAGCACCCAACAGGGAATGCGCTACGAGCAGTACTTC
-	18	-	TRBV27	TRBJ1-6	CASSLWGDPGRDNSPLHF	TGTGCCAGCAGTTTATGGGGGGATCCGGGCCGCGATAATTCACCCCTCCACTTT
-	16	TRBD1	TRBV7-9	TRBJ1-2	CASSLAGQGDDYGYTF	TGTGCCAGCAGCTTAGCAGGCCAGGGGGACGACTATGGCTACACCTTC
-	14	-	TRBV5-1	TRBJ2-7	CASSPGRISYEQYF	TGCGCCAGCAGCCCGGGACGTATCTCCTACGAGCAGTACTTC
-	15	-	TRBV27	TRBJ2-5	CASSSFDTSGVTQYF	TGTGCCAGCAGTTCCTTCGACACCTCCGGGGTGACCCAGTACTTC
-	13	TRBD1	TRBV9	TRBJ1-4	CASSAGQREKLFF	TGTGCCAGCAGCGCGGGACAGCGTGAAAAACTGTTTTTT
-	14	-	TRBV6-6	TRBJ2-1	CASSYRAVYNEQFF	TGTGCCAGCAGTTACCGAGCGGTTTACAATGAGCAGTTCTTC
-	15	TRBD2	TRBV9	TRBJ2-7	CASSRTSGRVNEQYF	TGTGCCAGCAGCAGGACTAGCGGGAGGGTGAACGAGCAGTACTTC
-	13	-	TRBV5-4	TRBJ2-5	CASSPDPQETQYF	TGTGCCAGCAGCCCGGATCCGCAAGAGACCCAGTACTTC
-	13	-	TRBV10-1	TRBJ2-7	CASNVASSYEQYF	TGCGCCAGCAACGTAGCGTCATCCTACGAGCAGTACTTC
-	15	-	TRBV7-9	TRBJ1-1	CASSFVTGAKTEAFF	TGTGCCAGCAGCTTCGTCACGGGGGCTAAGACTGAAGCTTTCTTT
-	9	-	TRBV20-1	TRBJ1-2	CSVREGYTF	TGCAGTGTACGTGAGGGCTACACCTTC
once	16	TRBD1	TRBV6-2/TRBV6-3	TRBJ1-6	CASSKPPGQVGSPLHF	TGTGCCAGCAGTAAACCCCCCGGACAGGTGGGTTCACCCCTCCACTTT
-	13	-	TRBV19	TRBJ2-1	CASSLRRGVEQFF	TGTGCCAGTAGTCTCCGACGGGGAGTTGAGCAGTTCTTC
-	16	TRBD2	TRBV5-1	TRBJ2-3	CASSPGLAGETDTQYF	TGCGCCAGCAGCCCAGGACTAGCGGGAGAAACAGATACGCAGTATTTT
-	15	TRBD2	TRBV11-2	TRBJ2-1	CASSSGLATYNEQFF	TGTGCCAGCAGCTCGGGACTAGCGACCTACAATGAGCAGTTCTTC
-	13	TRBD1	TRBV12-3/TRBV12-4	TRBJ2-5	CASSSRDRGAQYF	TGTGCCAGCAGTTCCAGGGACAGGGGGGCCCAGTACTTC